Given below is one T cell receptor beta chain in context. The sample has other DNA sequences that encode this CDR3 too. This sample is part of a study of shared clonotypes between healthy human individuals. TCRdb's copy holds only in-frame clones and misses some; the assay was immunoSEQ multiplex PCR. The sample carries roughly 720,000 clones, around 90% recorded once. Trimming at V came to 5 bases and at J to 4 bases, leaving 7 bases not matched to a gene. CDR3 length equals 15 residues. The V gene's germline CDR1 is SEHNR and CDR2 FQNEAQ (reference sequence). The source is a man aged 18 to 29 in good health. Some clones in this sample may be carry-over from other donors' samples. The source material was memory CD8+ T cells from PBMCs. Stated subset: CD45RO+ cells pooled with CCR7-negative TemRA cells. The chain couples TRBV7-9 to TRBJ2-1; 8 positions match TRBD1. The CDR3 region is CASSPRDRRYNEQFF. CDR3 DNA: TGTGCCAGCAGCCCCCGGGACAGGAGATACAATGAGCAGTTCTTC. The full variable domain, its missing parts supplied by reference TRBV7-9 and TRBJ2-1, is DTGVSQNPRHKITKRGQNVTFRCDPISEHNRLYWYRQTLGQGPEFLTYFQNEAQLEKSRLLSDRFSAERPKGSFSTLEIQRTEQGDSAMYLCASSPRDRRYNEQFFGPGTRLTVL.